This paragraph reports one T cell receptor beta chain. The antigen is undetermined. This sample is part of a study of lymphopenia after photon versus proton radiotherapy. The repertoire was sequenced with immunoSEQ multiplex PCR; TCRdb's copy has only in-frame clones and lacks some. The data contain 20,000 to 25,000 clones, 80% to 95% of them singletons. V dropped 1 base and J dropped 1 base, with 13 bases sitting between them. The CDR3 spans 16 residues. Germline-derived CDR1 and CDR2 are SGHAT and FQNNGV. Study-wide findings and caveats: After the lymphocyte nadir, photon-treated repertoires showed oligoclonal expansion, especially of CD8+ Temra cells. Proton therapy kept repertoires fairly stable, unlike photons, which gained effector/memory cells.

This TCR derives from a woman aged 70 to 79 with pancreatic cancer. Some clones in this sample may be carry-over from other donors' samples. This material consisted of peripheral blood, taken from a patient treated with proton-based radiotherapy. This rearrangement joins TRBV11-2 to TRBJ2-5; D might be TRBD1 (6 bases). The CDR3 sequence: CASSLGWTAAQETQYF. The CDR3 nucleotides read TGTGCCAGCAGCTTAGGATGGACAGCGGCCCAAGAGACCCAGTACTTC.